The T cell receptor (beta chain) described here comes from a study of neoadjuvant nivolumab and ipilimumab in lung cancer. From germline, CDR1 is SEHNR and CDR2 FQNEAQ (reference sequence). The CDR3 has 18 amino acids. Trimming shortened V by 2 bases and J by 3 bases, and 23 bases separated the two germline ends. Sequenced by immunoSEQ multiplex PCR; TCRdb stores in-frame clones only, minus some. The data contain several thousand clones, nearly 85% of them singletons. The chain has TRBV7-9 and TRBJ2-7; unclear D gene. This material consisted of tumor tissue, taken after neoadjuvant nivolumab, alone or with ipilimumab, at or shortly before surgery. The receptor comes from an adult with non-small cell lung cancer. CDR3 residues: CASSLSRSTLVSGYEQYF. CDR3 DNA sequence: TGTGCCAGCAGCTTATCTCGCAGCACCCTTGTTTCTGGCTACGAGCAGTACTTC.